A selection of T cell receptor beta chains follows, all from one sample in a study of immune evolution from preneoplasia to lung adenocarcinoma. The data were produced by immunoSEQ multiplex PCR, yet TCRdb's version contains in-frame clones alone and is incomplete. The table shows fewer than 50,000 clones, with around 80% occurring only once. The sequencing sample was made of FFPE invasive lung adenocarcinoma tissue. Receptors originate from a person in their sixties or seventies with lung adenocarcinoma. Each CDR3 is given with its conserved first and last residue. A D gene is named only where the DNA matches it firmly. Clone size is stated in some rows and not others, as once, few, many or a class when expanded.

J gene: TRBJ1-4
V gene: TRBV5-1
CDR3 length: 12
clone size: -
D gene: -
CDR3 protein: CASSFDGEKLFF
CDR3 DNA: TGCGCCAGCAGCTTTGATGGTGAAAAACTGTTTTTT

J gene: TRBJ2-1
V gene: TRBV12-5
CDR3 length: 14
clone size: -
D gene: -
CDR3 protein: CASGPDGTLDEQFF
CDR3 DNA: TGTGCTAGTGGTCCCGACGGGACTCTTGATGAGCAGTTCTTC

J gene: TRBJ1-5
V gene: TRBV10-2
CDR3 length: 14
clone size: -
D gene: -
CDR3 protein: CASSRTDKARPQHF
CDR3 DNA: TGCGCCAGCAGTCGGACCGACAAGGCTCGACCCCAGCATTTT

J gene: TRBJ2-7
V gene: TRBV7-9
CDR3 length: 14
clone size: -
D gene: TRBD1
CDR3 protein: CASSSGDRPYEQYF
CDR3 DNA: TGTGCCAGCAGCTCCGGGGACAGGCCCTACGAGCAGTACTTC

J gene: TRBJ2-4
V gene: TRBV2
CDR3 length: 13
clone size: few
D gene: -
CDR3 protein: CASSVEAKNIQYF
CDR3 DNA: TGTGCCAGCAGTGTGGAAGCCAAAAACATTCAGTACTTC

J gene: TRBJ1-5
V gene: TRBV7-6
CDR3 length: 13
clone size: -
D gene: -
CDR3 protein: CASSSNDGQPQHF
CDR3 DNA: TGTGCCAGCAGCTCCAACGACGGTCAGCCCCAGCATTTT

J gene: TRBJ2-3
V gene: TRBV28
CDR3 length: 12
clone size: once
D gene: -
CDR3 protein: CASRDPVDTQYF
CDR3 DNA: TGTGCCAGCAGGGACCCTGTTGATACGCAGTATTTT

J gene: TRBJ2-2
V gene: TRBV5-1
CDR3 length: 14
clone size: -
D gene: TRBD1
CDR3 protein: CASSSRDRTGELFF
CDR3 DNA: TGCGCCAGCAGCTCCCGGGACAGGACCGGGGAGCTGTTTTTT

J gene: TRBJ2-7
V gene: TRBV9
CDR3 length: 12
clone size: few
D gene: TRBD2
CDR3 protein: CASSPGGGEQYF
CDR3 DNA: TGTGCCAGCAGCCCTGGGGGGGGCGAGCAGTACTTC

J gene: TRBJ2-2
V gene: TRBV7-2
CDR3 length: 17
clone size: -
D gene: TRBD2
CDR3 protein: CASSETTGGPHTGELFF
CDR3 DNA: TGTGCCAGCAGCGAGACAACGGGAGGCCCCCACACCGGGGAGCTGTTTTTT

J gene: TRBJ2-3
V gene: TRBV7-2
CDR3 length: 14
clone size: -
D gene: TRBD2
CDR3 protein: CASSQLAGGNTQYF
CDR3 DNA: TGTGCCAGCAGCCAGCTAGCGGGAGGAAATACGCAGTATTTT

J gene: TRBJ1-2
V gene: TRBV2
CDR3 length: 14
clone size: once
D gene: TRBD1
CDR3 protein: CASSSLGGVGGYTF
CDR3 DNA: TGTGCCAGCAGCTCTTTAGGGGGCGTGGGAGGCTACACCTTC

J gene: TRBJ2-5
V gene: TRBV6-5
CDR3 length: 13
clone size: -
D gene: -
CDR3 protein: CATRKTLSETQYF
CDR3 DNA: TGTGCCACTAGGAAGACACTATCTGAGACCCAGTACTTC

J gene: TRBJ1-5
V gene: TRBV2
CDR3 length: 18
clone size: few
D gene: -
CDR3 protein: CASSGGPSQGRSNQPQHF
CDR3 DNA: TGTGCCAGCAGTGGAGGCCCCTCCCAGGGGCGAAGCAATCAGCCCCAGCATTTT

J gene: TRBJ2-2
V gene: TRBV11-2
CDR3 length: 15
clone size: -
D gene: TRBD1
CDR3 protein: CASSQRQGVTGELFF
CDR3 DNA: TGTGCCAGCAGCCAAAGACAGGGGGTAACCGGGGAGCTGTTTTTT

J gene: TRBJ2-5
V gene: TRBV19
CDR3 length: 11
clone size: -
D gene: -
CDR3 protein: CASSRQETQYF
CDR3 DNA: TGTGCCAGTAGTCGACAAGAGACCCAGTACTTC

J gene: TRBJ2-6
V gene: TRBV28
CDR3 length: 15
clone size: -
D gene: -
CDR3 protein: CASSFGGTGANVLTF
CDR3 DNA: TGTGCCAGCAGTTTTGGAGGGACTGGGGCCAACGTCCTGACTTTC

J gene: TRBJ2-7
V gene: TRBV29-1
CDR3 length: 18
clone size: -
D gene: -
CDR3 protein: CSDPRGGGLYFRIHEQYF
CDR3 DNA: TGCAGCGACCCCAGGGGAGGGGGACTCTACTTTAGGATCCACGAGCAGTACTTC

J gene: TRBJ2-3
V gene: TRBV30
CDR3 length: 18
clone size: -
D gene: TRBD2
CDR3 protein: CAWRPSGRHYSSTDTQYF
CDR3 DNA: TGTGCCTGGAGGCCTAGCGGGAGGCATTACTCTAGCACAGATACGCAGTATTTT

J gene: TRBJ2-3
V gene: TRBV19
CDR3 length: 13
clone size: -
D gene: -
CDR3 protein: CATRGYSTDTQYF
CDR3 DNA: TGTGCCACTCGAGGTTACAGCACAGATACGCAGTATTTT

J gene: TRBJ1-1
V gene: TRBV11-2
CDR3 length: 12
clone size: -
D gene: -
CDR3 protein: CASSLEVGGGFF
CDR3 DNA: TGTGCCAGCAGCTTAGAGGTGGGCGGCGGATTCTTT

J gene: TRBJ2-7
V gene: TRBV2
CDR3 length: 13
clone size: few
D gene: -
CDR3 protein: CASVQGLSYEQYF
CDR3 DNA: TGTGCCAGCGTCCAGGGACTTTCCTACGAGCAGTACTTC

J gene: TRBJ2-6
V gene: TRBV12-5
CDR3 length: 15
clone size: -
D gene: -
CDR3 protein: CASGPDSSGANVLTF
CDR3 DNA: TGTGCTAGTGGACCTGACAGCTCTGGGGCCAACGTCCTGACTTTC

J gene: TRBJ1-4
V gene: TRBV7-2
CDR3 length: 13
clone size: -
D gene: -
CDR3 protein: CASGGQVGEKLFF
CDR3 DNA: TGTGCCAGCGGGGGGCAGGTTGGTGAAAAACTGTTTTTT

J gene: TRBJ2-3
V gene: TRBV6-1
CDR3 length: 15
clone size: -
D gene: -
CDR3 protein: CASRGWGGATDTQYF
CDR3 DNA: TGTGCCAGCAGAGGGTGGGGTGGTGCCACAGATACGCAGTATTTT

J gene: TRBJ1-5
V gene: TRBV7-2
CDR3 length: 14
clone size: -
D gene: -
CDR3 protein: CASSLGPGNQPQHF
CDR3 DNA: TGTGCCAGCAGCTTAGGGCCAGGCAATCAGCCCCAGCATTTT

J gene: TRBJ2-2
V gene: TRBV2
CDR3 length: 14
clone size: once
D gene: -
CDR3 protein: CASSERPNTGELFF
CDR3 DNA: TGTGCCAGCAGTGAACGGCCGAACACCGGGGAGCTGTTTTTT

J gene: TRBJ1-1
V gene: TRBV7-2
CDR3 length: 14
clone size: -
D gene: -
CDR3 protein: CASSSSQINTEAFF
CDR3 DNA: TGTGCCAGCAGCTCCTCTCAGATAAACACTGAAGCTTTCTTT

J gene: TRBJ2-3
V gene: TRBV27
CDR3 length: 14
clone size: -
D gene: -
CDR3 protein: CASSLSVGTDTQYF
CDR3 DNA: TGTGCCAGCAGTTTATCGGTTGGCACAGATACGCAGTATTTT

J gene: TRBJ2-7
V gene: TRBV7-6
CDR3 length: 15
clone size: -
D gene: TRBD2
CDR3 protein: CASSFGLAGVYEQYF
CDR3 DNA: TGTGCCAGCAGCTTTGGACTAGCGGGAGTTTACGAGCAGTACTTC

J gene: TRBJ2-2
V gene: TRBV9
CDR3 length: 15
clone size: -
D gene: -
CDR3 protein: CASSGAVVNTGELFF
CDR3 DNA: TGTGCCAGCAGCGGGGCGGTTGTTAACACCGGGGAGCTGTTTTTT

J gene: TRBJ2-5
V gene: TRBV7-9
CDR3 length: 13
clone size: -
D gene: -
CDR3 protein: CASSLGQQETQYF
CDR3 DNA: TGTGCCAGCAGCTTAGGGCAGCAAGAGACCCAGTACTTC

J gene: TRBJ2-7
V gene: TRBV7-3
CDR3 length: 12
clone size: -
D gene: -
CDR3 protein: CASSFSPYEQYF
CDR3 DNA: TGTGCCAGCAGCTTTTCCCCCTACGAGCAGTACTTC

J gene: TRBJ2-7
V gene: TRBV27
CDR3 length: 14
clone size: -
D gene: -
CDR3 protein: CASSLVLGSYEQYF
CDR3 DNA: TGTGCCAGCAGTTTAGTGTTGGGTAGCTACGAGCAGTACTTC

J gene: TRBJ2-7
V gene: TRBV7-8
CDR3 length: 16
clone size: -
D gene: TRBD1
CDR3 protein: CASSEIRGGAGYEQYF
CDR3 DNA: TGTGCCAGCAGCGAGATTAGAGGGGGCGCTGGTTACGAGCAGTACTTC

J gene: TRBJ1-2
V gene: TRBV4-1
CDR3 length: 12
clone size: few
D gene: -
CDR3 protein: CASYQGSYGYTF
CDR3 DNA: TGCGCCAGCTATCAGGGCTCCTATGGCTACACCTTC

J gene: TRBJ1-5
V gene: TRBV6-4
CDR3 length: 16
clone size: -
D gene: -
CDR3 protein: CASSESSGAGNQPQHF
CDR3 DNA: TGTGCCAGCAGTGAAAGTTCCGGGGCAGGGAATCAGCCCCAGCATTTT

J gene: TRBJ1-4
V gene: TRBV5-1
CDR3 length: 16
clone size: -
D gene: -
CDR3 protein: CASSFRLAATNEKLFF
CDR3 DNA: TGCGCCAGCAGCTTCCGACTTGCGGCAACTAATGAAAAACTGTTTTTT

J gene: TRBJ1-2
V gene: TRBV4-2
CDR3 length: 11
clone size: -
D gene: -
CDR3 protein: CASSQEGGYTF
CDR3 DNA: TGTGCCAGCAGCCAGGAGGGGGGCTACACCTTC

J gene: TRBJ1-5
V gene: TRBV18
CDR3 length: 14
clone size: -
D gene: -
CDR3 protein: CASSPVVSNQPQHF
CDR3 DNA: TGTGCCAGCTCACCGGTCGTTAGCAATCAGCCCCAGCATTTT

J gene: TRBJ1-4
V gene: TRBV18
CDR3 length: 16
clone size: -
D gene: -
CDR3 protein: CASRLPGAATNEKLFF
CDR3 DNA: TGTGCCAGCCGTCTGCCAGGGGCGGCAACTAATGAAAAACTGTTTTTT

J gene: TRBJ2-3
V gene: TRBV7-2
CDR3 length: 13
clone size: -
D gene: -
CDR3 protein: CASNRDWFAEQYF
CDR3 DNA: TGTGCCAGCAACCGGGACTGGTTCGCTGAGCAGTATTTT

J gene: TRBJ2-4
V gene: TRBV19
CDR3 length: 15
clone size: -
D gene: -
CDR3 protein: CASSNVVLAKNIQYF
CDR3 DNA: TGTGCCAGTAGTAACGTAGTCCTAGCCAAAAACATTCAGTACTTC

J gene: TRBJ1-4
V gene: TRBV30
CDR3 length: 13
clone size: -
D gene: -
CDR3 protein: CAWSRTTNEKLFF
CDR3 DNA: TGTGCCTGGAGTCGTACCACTAATGAAAAACTGTTTTTT

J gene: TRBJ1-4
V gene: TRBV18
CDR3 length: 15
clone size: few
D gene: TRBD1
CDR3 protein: CASSPRTGSNEKLFF
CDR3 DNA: TGTGCCAGCTCACCACGGACAGGGTCTAATGAAAAACTGTTTTTT

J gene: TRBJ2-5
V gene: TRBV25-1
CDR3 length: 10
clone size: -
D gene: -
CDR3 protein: CASSSETQYF
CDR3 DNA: TGTGCCAGCAGTTCAGAGACCCAGTACTTC

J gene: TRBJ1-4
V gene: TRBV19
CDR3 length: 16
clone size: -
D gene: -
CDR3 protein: CASSSPGKGSGEKLFF
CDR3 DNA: TGTGCCAGTAGTAGCCCCGGGAAGGGCAGCGGTGAAAAACTGTTTTTT

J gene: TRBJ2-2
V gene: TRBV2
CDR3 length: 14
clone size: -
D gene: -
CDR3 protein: CASRGFDLTGELFF
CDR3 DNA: TGTGCCAGCAGGGGCTTCGATCTAACCGGGGAGCTGTTTTTT

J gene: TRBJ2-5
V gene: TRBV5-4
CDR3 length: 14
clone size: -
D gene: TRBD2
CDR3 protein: CASSWGLHQETQYF
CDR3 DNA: TGTGCCAGCAGCTGGGGACTACACCAAGAGACCCAGTACTTC

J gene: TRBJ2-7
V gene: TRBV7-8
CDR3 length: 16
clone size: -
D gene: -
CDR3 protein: CASSLGGSGVVWEQYF
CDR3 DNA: TGTGCCAGCAGCTTAGGTGGCAGCGGAGTGGTGTGGGAGCAGTACTTC

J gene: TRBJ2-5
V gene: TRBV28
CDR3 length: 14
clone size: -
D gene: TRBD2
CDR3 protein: CASSPMGLQETQYF
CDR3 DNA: TGTGCCAGCAGTCCCATGGGACTACAAGAGACCCAGTACTTC